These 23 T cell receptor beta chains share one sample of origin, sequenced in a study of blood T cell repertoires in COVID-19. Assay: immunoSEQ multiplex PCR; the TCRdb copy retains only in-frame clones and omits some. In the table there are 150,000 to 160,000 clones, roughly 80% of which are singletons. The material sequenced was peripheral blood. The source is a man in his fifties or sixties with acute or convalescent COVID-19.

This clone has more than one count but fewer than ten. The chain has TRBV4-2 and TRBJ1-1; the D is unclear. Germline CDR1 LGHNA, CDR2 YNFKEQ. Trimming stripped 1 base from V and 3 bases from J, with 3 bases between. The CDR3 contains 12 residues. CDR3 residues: CASSQADTEAFF. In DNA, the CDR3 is TGTGCCAGCAGCCAAGCGGACACTGAAGCTTTCTTT.

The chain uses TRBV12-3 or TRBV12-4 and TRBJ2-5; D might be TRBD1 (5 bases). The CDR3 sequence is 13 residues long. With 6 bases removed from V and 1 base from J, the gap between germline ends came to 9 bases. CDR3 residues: CASRPGSQETQYF. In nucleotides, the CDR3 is TGTGCCAGCAGACCAGGGTCCCAAGAGACCCAGTACTTC.

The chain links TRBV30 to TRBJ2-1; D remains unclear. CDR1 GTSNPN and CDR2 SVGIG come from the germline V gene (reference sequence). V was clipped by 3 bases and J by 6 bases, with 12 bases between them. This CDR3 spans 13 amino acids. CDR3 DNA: TGTGCCTGGAGCGCAGGCGCTGGCAATGAGCAGTTCTTC. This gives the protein CAWSAGAGNEQFF.

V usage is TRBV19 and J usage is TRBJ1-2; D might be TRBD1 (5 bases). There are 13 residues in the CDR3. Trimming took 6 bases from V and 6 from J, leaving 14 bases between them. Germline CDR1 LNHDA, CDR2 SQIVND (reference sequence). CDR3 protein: CASRSGLQNGYTF. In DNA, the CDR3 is TGTGCCAGTAGGTCGGGACTCCAAAATGGCTACACCTTC.

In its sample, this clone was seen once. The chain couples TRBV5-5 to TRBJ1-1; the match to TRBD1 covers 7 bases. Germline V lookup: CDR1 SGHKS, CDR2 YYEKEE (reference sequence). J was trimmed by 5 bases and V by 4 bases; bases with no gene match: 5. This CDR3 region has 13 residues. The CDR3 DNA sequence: TGTGCCAGCAGCAACAGGGGCAGGACTGAAGCTTTCTTT. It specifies CASSNRGRTEAFF.

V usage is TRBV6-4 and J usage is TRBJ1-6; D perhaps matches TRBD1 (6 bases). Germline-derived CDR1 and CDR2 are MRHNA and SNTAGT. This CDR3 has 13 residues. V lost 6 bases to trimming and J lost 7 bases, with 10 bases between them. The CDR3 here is CASSRGGNSPLHF. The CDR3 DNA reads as TGTGCCAGCAGCAGGGGTGGGAATTCACCCCTCCACTTT.

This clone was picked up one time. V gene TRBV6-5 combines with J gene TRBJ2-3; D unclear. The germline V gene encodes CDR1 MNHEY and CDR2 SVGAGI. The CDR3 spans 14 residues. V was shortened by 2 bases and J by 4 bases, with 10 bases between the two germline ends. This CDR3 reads CASSYTPSADTQYF. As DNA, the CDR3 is TGTGCCAGCAGTTACACTCCCTCCGCAGATACGCAGTATTTT.

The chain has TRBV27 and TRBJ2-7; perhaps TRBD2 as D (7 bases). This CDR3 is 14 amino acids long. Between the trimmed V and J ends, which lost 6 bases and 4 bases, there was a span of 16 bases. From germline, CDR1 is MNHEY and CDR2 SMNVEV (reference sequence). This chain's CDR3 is CASSSGAGAYEQYF. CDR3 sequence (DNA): TGTGCCAGCAGCTCAGGGGCGGGGGCTTACGAGCAGTACTTC.

The CDR3 is CASSSGDGGTQYF. CDR3 nucleotide sequence: TGTGCCAGCAGCTCGGGGGACGGGGGGACCCAGTACTTC. The gene calls are TRBV7-9 and TRBJ2-5, with a weak D call TRBD2 (6 bases). The germline CDR1 and CDR2 sequences are SEHNR and FQNEAQ (reference sequence). This CDR3 has 13 amino acids. V lost 4 bases to trimming and J lost 7 bases, with 13 bases between them.

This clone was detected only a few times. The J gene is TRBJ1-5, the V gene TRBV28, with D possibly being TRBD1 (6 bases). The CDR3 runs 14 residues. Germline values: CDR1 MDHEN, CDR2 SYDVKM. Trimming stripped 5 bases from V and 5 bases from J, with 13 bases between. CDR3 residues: CASSPGAVHQPQHF. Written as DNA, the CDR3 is TGTGCCAGCAGTCCAGGGGCAGTTCATCAGCCCCAGCATTTT.

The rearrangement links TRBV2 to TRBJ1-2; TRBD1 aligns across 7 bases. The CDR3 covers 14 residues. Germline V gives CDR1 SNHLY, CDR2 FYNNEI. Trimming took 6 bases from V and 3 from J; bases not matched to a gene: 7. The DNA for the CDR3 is TGTGCCAGCAGCGTCCGGGACAGTGACTATGGCTACACCTTC. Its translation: CASSVRDSDYGYTF.

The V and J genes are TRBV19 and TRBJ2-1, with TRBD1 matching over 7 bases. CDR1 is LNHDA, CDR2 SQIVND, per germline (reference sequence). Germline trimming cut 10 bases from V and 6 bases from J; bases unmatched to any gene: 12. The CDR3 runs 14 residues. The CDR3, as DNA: TGTGCCACCCAACAGGGGACCCCCTCCAATGAGCAGTTCTTC. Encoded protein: CATQQGTPSNEQFF.

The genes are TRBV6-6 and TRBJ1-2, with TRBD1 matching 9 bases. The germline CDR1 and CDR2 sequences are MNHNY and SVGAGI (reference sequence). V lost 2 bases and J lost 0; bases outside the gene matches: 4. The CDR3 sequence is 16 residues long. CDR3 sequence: CASSYPQGAANYGYTF. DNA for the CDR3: TGTGCCAGCAGTTACCCACAGGGGGCGGCTAACTATGGCTACACCTTC.

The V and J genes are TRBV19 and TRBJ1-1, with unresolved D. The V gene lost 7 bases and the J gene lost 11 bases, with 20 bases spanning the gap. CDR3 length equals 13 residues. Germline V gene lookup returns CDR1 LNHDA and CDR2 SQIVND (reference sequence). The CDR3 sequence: CASTLAKASEAFF. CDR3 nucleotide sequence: TGTGCCAGTACCCTTGCGAAAGCCTCGGAGGCTTTCTTT. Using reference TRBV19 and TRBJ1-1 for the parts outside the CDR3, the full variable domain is DGGITQSPKYLFRKEGQNVTLSCEQNLNHDAMYWYRQDPGQGLRLIYYSQIVNDFQKGDIAEGYSVSREKKESFPLTVTSAQKNPTAFYLCASTLAKASEAFFGQGTRLTVV.

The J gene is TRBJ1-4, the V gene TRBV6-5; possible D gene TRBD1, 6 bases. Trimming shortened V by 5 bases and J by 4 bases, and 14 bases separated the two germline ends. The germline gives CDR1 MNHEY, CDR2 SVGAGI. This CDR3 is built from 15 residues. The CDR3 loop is CASSPRGGVNEKLFF. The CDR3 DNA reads TGTGCCAGCAGTCCGAGGGGGGGGGTTAATGAAAAACTGTTTTTT.

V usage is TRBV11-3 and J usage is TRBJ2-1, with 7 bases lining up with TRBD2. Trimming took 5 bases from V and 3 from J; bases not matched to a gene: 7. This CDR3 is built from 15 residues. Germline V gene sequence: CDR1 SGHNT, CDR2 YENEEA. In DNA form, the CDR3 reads TGTGCCAGCAGCACGGGGCGGGGGAGCTACAATGAGCAGTTCTTC. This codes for CASSTGRGSYNEQFF.

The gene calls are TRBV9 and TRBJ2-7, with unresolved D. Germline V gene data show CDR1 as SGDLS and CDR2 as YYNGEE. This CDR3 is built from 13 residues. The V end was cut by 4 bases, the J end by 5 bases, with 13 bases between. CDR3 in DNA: TGTGCCAGCAGCCGGAACCCTCGGGACGAGCAGTACTTC. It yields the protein CASSRNPRDEQYF.

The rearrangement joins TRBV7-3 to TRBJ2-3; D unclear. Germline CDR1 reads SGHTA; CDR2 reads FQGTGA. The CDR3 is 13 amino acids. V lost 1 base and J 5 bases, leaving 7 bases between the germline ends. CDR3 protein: CASSLSAIDTQYF. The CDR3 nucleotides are TGTGCCAGCAGCTTAAGTGCGATAGATACGCAGTATTTT.

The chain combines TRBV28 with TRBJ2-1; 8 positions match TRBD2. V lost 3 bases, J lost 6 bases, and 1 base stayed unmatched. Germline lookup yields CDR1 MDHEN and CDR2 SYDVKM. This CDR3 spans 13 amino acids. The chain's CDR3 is CASSFAGGNEQFF. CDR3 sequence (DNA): TGTGCCAGCAGTTTTGCGGGAGGCAATGAGCAGTTCTTC.

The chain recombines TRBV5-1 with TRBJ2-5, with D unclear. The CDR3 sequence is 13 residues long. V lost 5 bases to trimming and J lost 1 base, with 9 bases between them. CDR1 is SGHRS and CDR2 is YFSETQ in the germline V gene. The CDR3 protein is CASRETIQETQYF. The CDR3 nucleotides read TGCGCCAGCAGAGAGACAATCCAAGAGACCCAGTACTTC.

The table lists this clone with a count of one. The CDR3 DNA follows: TGTGCCAGCAGCCCGCGACAGGGAAATTATGCTGGGGCCAACGTCCTGACTTTC. Translation: CASSPRQGNYAGANVLTF. The chain carries TRBV9 and TRBJ2-6; 7 nucleotides match TRBD1. Trimming cost V 4 bases and J 2 bases; bases outside gene matches: 12. Germline lookup yields CDR1 SGDLS and CDR2 YYNGEE. This CDR3 is 18 amino acids long.

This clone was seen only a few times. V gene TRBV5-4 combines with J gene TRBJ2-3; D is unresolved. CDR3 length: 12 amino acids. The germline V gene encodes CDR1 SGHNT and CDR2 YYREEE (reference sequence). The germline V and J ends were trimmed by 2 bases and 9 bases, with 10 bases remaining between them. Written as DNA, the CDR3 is TGTGCCAGCAGCTTCCAGGCTCAAACGCAGTATTTT. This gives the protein CASSFQAQTQYF.

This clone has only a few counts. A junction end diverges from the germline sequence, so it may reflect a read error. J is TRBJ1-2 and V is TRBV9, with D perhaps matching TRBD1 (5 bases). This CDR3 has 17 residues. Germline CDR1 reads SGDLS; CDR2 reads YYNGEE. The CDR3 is CASSVDGAPSPLRKMVF. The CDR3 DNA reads TGTGCCAGCAGCGTAGATGGGGCGCCCAGCCCGCTCCGGAAGATGGTCTTC.